The 9 T cell receptor beta chains in this list originate from one sample, sequenced in a study of T-cell memory formation after mild COVID-19. From the 5' RACE reads, TCRdb called clonotypes with MiXCR, one entry per CDR3 protein. The table shows some 450,000 distinct CDR3 sequences, with 15% to 25% occurring only once. Sequenced material: PBMCs or a T cell subset sorted from them (not recorded which). These receptors came from an adult woman who had mild COVID-19 (a few samples of this study predate the infection). Cell type and time point are not known.

The V call is TRBV7-2, the J call TRBJ2-3, with 15 bases lining up with TRBD2. With 3 bases clipped from V and 5 bases from J, the junction kept 12 bases outside the gene matches. Germline CDR1 and CDR2: SGHTA and FQGNSA. This CDR3 contains 19 residues. The CDR3 bases are TGTGCCAGCAGCTTCCCAAGGGGACTAGCGGGAGGTTCACGAGATACGCAGTATTTT. Protein product: CASSFPRGLAGGSRDTQYF.

A few counts support this clonotype. In DNA form, the CDR3 reads TGTGCCAGCAGCCCCCCCCGACAGGCGTGCAATCAGCCCCAGCATTTT. Its protein product is CASSPPRQACNQPQHF. The chain has TRBV7-3 and TRBJ1-5; weak D call: TRBD1 (6 bases). The CDR3 totals 16 residues. The germline gives CDR1 SGHTA, CDR2 FQGTGA. V was clipped by 5 bases and J by 2 bases, with 16 bases between them.

The chain is built from TRBV4-3 and TRBJ1-2; TRBD1 agrees at 7 bases. The germline CDR1 and CDR2 sequences are LGHNA and YSLEER. J lost 2 bases, V lost 3 bases, and 9 bases had no gene match. The CDR3 contains 16 residues. The CDR3 DNA sequence: TGCGCCAGCAGCCAGGGGGGATGGGACAGCAACTATGGCTACACCTTC. As protein: CASSQGGWDSNYGYTF.

This clonotype has a handful of counts. The chain uses TRBV2 and TRBJ2-3; 12 nucleotides align to TRBD2. Looked up from germline, CDR1 is SNHLY and CDR2 is FYNNEI. The CDR3 sequence is 14 residues long. V trimming: 7 bases; J trimming: 4 bases; junction bases outside the gene matches: 3. The CDR3 DNA follows: TGTGCCAGCAATCGACTAGCGGGGGCAGATACGCAGTATTTT. It specifies CASNRLAGADTQYF.

At least ten counts were recorded for this clonotype. The genes are TRBV7-2 and TRBJ1-2; possibly TRBD1 for D (5 bases). The V and J ends lost 3 bases and 4 bases respectively, with 18 bases between them. The length of the CDR3 is 16 residues. Looked up from germline, CDR1 is SGHTA and CDR2 is FQGNSA. CDR3 amino acids: CASSFRQGAISYGYTF. The DNA of the CDR3 is TGTGCCAGCAGCTTCCGGCAGGGCGCGATTAGCTATGGCTACACCTTC.

This clonotype appeared a few times. V usage is TRBV7-3 and J usage is TRBJ2-1; 8 bases agree with TRBD1. Trimming at V came to 5 bases and at J to 4 bases, leaving 13 bases not matched to a gene. The CDR3 contains 17 residues. Germline-derived CDR1 and CDR2 are SGHTA and FQGTGA. The DNA for the CDR3 is TGTGCCAGCAGCCCCCAGGGGGCAGGGGGCGGGTACAATGAGCAGTTCTTC. Protein: CASSPQGAGGGYNEQFF.

This clonotype has ten or more counts. The V and J genes are TRBV10-3 and TRBJ2-7; TRBD1 aligns across 8 bases. The V segment lost 6 bases and the J segment 3 bases; nucleotides outside the gene matches: 7. Looked up from germline, CDR1 is ENHRY and CDR2 is SYGVKD. The CDR3 loop spans 14 amino acids. This chain's CDR3 is CAISPGTGGYEQYF. The CDR3 nucleotides read TGTGCCATCAGCCCCGGGACAGGTGGCTACGAGCAGTACTTC.

This chain joins TRBV10-3 and TRBJ1-5, with no clear D. The CDR3 loop spans 12 amino acids. Deletions cut 10 bases from V and 3 bases from J, with 10 bases between. The V gene's germline CDR1 is ENHRY and CDR2 SYGVKD. The DNA of the CDR3 is TGTGCCACTTCGACGGCCAATCAGCCCCAGCATTTT. Protein product: CATSTANQPQHF.

This clonotype has a handful of counts. The chain combines TRBV27 with TRBJ2-7; possibly TRBD1 for D (6 bases). Germline V lookup: CDR1 MNHEY, CDR2 SMNVEV (reference sequence). Trimming removed 1 base from V and 3 bases from J, with 10 bases in between. The CDR3 runs to 14 residues. The CDR3 bases are TGTGCCAGCAGTTTATTGGGACACCACTACGAGCAGTACTTC. Amino acids: CASSLLGHHYEQYF.